These 32 T cell receptor beta chains were all obtained from the same sample, sequenced in a study of shared clonotypes between healthy human individuals. Naive CD8 cells lacked CD45RO, underwent positive selection for CCR7 and left out terminally differentiated effector memory CD45RA+ cells. Measured with immunoSEQ multiplex PCR; TCRdb has only the in-frame clones, and not every one. The data contain over 800,000 clones, 80% to 95% of them singletons. The sequencing input was naive CD8+ T cells sorted from blood. All receptors come from a man aged 25 to 45 in good health.

This clone was picked up one time. The rearrangement uses TRBV6-6 and TRBJ2-6; the D gene is possibly TRBD2 (5 bases). Trimming cost V 1 base and J 2 bases, with 6 bases left between them. The CDR3 extends over 15 amino acids. In germline, CDR1 is MNHNY, CDR2 SVGAGI (reference sequence). In DNA, the CDR3 is TGTGCCAGCAGTTACTTCGGGGCTGGGGCCAACGTCCTGACTTTC. As protein: CASSYFGAGANVLTF.

The chain is built from TRBV7-8 and TRBJ2-1; D gene ambiguous. Germline CDR1 reads SGHVS; CDR2 reads FQNEAQ. Trimming took off 1 base at V and 0 bases at J, with 25 bases between the two ends. This CDR3 spans 21 amino acids. The DNA of the CDR3 is TGTGCCAGCAGCTTAGACCCGGCCAGGCCCCAATCTTTGAGCTCCTACAATGAGCAGTTCTTC. Amino acids: CASSLDPARPQSLSSYNEQFF.

This clone was picked up one time. The genes are TRBV13 and TRBJ2-5, with TRBD2 identical over 10 bases. Germline-derived CDR1 and CDR2 are PRHDT and FYEKMQ (reference sequence). V gave up 5 bases and J gave up 4 bases; unmatched junction bases: 7. This CDR3 has 15 residues. CDR3 sequence reads: CASSPQGLALETQYF. DNA of the CDR3: TGTGCCAGCAGCCCCCAGGGACTAGCGCTAGAGACCCAGTACTTC.

This sequence joins TRBV6-5 and TRBJ1-2; 7 nucleotides match TRBD1. Looked up from germline, CDR1 is MNHEY and CDR2 is SVGAGI. CDR3 size: 15 residues. V lost 2 bases to trimming and J lost 6 bases; unmatched junction nucleotides: 9. DNA for the CDR3: TGTGCCAGCAGTTACACCGACAGGGCTAAGGATGGCTACACCTTC. Translated, it gives CASSYTDRAKDGYTF.

This clone was seen just once. This chain joins TRBV28 and TRBJ2-7; D is unclear. This CDR3 is 10 amino acids long. Looked up from germline, CDR1 is MDHEN and CDR2 is SYDVKM. Between the trimmed V and J ends, which lost 4 bases and 3 bases, there was a span of 1 base. The DNA for the CDR3 is TGTGCCAGCAGTTACTACGAGCAGTACTTC. This translates into CASSYYEQYF. Using reference TRBV28 and TRBJ2-7 for the parts outside the CDR3, the full variable domain is DVKVTQSSRYLVKRTGEKVFLECVQDMDHENMFWYRQDPGLGLRLIYFSYDVKMKEKGDIPEGYSVSREKKERFSLILESASTNQTSMYLCASSYYEQYFGPGTRLTVT.

The chain couples TRBV27 to TRBJ1-1; unclear D gene. V lost 0 bases to trimming and J lost 0 bases, with 8 bases between them. Germline CDR1 is MNHEY and CDR2 is SMNVEV (reference sequence). CDR3 length equals 15 residues. CDR3 residues: CASSLSGELNTEAFF. Written as DNA, the CDR3 is TGTGCCAGCAGTTTATCCGGCGAACTGAACACTGAAGCTTTCTTT.

The CDR3 DNA reads TGTGCCAGCAGCTTGGATGGACTAGCGGGAGACAAGAACACCGGGGAGCTGTTTTTT. Amino acid sequence: CASSLDGLAGDKNTGELFF. The chain combines TRBV5-8 with TRBJ2-2, with 13 bases fitting TRBD2. Germline V gene data show CDR1 as SGHTS and CDR2 as YDEGEE. The CDR3 loop spans 19 amino acids. V was clipped by 0 bases and J by 1 base; unmatched bases: 6.

The rearrangement uses TRBV25-1 and TRBJ1-1, with D perhaps matching TRBD1 (5 bases). In germline, CDR1 is MGHDK, CDR2 SYGVNS. Trimming stripped 6 bases from V and 4 bases from J, with 12 bases between. The CDR3 length is 13 residues. In nucleotides, the CDR3 is TGTGCCAGCAGCCAGGGTTGGGGCACTGAAGCTTTCTTT. It translates to CASSQGWGTEAFF. The full variable domain, its missing parts supplied by reference TRBV25-1 and TRBJ1-1, is EADIYQTPRYLVIGTGKKITLECSQTMGHDKMYWYQQDPGMELHLIHYSYGVNSTEKGDLSSESTVSRIRTEHFPLTLESARPSHTSQYLCASSQGWGTEAFFGQGTRLTVV.

The chain joins TRBV27 to TRBJ1-2; the D gene is possibly TRBD1 (5 bases). CDR1 and CDR2 (germline): MNHEY, SMNVEV (reference sequence). The CDR3 runs 13 residues. Trimming removed 2 bases from V and 3 bases from J, with 7 bases in between. CDR3 nucleotide sequence: TGTGCCAGCAGTTTAGCAGGGCACTATGGCTACACCTTC. This translates into CASSLAGHYGYTF.

The chain carries TRBV9 and TRBJ1-5, with a weak D call TRBD1 (5 bases). This CDR3 contains 16 residues. Germline V gene sequence: CDR1 SGDLS, CDR2 YYNGEE. The V end lost 3 bases, the J end lost 4 bases, and 17 bases lay between the germline ends. As DNA, the CDR3 is TGTGCCAGCAGCGCCGGCTGGGGACGATTAAATCAGCCCCAGCATTTT. This codes for CASSAGWGRLNQPQHF. The full variable domain, its missing parts supplied by reference TRBV9 and TRBJ1-5, is DSGVTQTPKHLITATGQRVTLRCSPRSGDLSVYWYQQSLDQGLQFLIQYYNGEERAKGNILERFSAQQFPDLHSELNLSSLELGDSALYFCASSAGWGRLNQPQHFGDGTRLSIL.

CDR3 sequence (DNA): TGTGCCAGCATTACTAGGGGGGAGAGAGCAGATACGCAGTATTTT. It is translated as CASITRGERADTQYF. The rearrangement joins TRBV5-4 to TRBJ2-3; D may match TRBD1 or TRBD2 (6 bases each). The CDR3 contains 15 residues. The V end was cut by 6 bases, the J end by 4 bases, with 18 bases between. From germline, CDR1 is SGHNT and CDR2 YYREEE (reference sequence).

The chain is built from TRBV7-8 and TRBJ1-2; 11 nucleotides agree with TRBD1. Germline V gene sequence: CDR1 SGHVS, CDR2 FQNEAQ. V lost 5 bases, J lost 8 bases, and 7 bases stayed unmatched. CDR3 length: 14 amino acids. The CDR3 is CASSAGQGASGYTF. In DNA, the CDR3 is TGTGCCAGCAGCGCCGGACAGGGGGCCAGCGGCTACACCTTC.

The V and J genes are TRBV4-1 and TRBJ2-5; a possible D gene is TRBD1 (6 bases). CDR1 and CDR2 from the germline V gene are MGHRA and YSYEKL. Trimming took off 1 base at V and 4 bases at J, with 10 bases between the two ends. This CDR3 contains 14 residues. CDR3 in amino acids: CASSQGTGRETQYF. DNA for the CDR3: TGCGCCAGCAGCCAAGGAACAGGGAGAGAGACCCAGTACTTC.

The chain combines TRBV9 with TRBJ2-2, with D possibly matching TRBD2 (5 bases). CDR3 length equals 16 residues. Trimming removed 4 bases at V and 0 bases at J, with 13 bases between. CDR1 and CDR2 from the germline V gene are SGDLS and YYNGEE. CDR3 amino acids: CASSPSAGTNTGELFF. CDR3 DNA sequence: TGTGCCAGCAGCCCATCGGCCGGGACGAACACCGGGGAGCTGTTTTTT.

In this sample, this clone turned up once. This chain joins TRBV28 and TRBJ2-5; D unclear. The CDR3 loop spans 17 amino acids. V was clipped by 5 bases and J by 4 bases, with 23 bases between them. Germline loops: CDR1 MDHEN, CDR2 SYDVKM. The DNA for the CDR3 is TGTGCCAGCAGTGGGTCGCCCTCCCAAAGGGCAGGAGAGACCCAGTACTTC. Translation gives CASSGSPSQRAGETQYF.

The chain joins TRBV9 to TRBJ2-7; the D call may be TRBD1 or TRBD2 (5 bases each). Germline V gives CDR1 SGDLS, CDR2 YYNGEE. V was clipped by 0 bases and J by 6 bases, with 13 bases between them. This CDR3 spans 14 amino acids. The CDR3: CASSVEPARGEQYF. The CDR3, as DNA: TGTGCCAGCAGCGTAGAACCAGCGAGGGGCGAGCAGTACTTC.

The chain couples TRBV10-3 to TRBJ2-1, with 15 bases aligning to TRBD2. Unmatched junction bases numbered 4, after V lost 6 bases and J lost 7 bases. CDR1 is ENHRY, CDR2 SYGVKD, per germline. The CDR3 sequence is 15 residues long. This chain's CDR3 is CAISGTSGGLNEQFF. For the CDR3, the DNA is TGTGCCATCAGCGGGACTAGCGGGGGGTTGAATGAGCAGTTCTTC.

The chain couples TRBV7-8 to TRBJ2-7; D is unclear. CDR1 and CDR2 (germline): SGHVS, FQNEAQ. The CDR3 loop spans 15 amino acids. V lost 1 base and J 2 bases, leaving 12 bases between the germline ends. The CDR3 DNA reads as TGTGCCAGCAGCTTAGTGGGCGGCGGAACCTACGAGCAGTACTTC. It encodes CASSLVGGGTYEQYF.

This clone showed up just once. The chain carries TRBV7-6 and TRBJ2-7; D perhaps matches TRBD2 (5 bases). V lost 5 bases to trimming and J lost 5 bases, with 13 bases between them. The CDR3 sequence is 13 residues long. CDR1 and CDR2 (germline): SGHVS, FNYEAQ. In DNA, the CDR3 is TGTGCCAGCAGCCACGCAGCGGTCGACGAGCAGTACTTC. This codes for CASSHAAVDEQYF.

V gene TRBV7-9 combines with J gene TRBJ1-3; perhaps TRBD1 as D (5 bases). The CDR3 extends over 14 amino acids. Looked up from germline, CDR1 is SEHNR and CDR2 is FQNEAQ (reference sequence). V was pared by 5 bases and J by 4 bases, with 12 bases between. In nucleotides, the CDR3 is TGTGCCAGCAGCCCCGGGGACTTGGGAAACACCATATATTTT. Protein sequence: CASSPGDLGNTIYF.

The chain joins TRBV5-1 to TRBJ1-1, with 8 bases fitting TRBD1. The CDR3 totals 13 residues. Germline loops: CDR1 SGHRS, CDR2 YFSETQ. With 1 base clipped from V and 6 bases from J, the junction kept 2 bases outside the gene matches. The CDR3 spells CASSLTGGAEAFF. CDR3 bases: TGCGCCAGCAGCTTGACAGGGGGAGCTGAAGCTTTCTTT.

The rearrangement uses TRBV27 and TRBJ1-1; 9 positions match TRBD1. This CDR3 has 13 residues. V trimming: 5 bases; J trimming: 8 bases; junction bases outside the gene matches: 6. The germline V gene has CDR1 MNHEY and CDR2 SMNVEV (reference sequence). The CDR3 sequence is CASSPGQGMEAFF. The CDR3 DNA is TGTGCCAGCAGTCCGGGACAGGGAATGGAAGCTTTCTTT.

The chain joins TRBV4-3 to TRBJ2-7; TRBD1 agrees at 9 bases. From germline, CDR1 is LGHNA and CDR2 YSLEER. Trimming at V came to 4 bases and at J to 6 bases, leaving 7 bases not matched to a gene. This CDR3 contains 14 residues. The CDR3 is CASSLGTGSVEQYF. CDR3 nucleotide sequence: TGCGCCAGCAGCCTCGGGACAGGGTCTGTCGAGCAGTACTTC.

This chain connects TRBV19 to TRBJ2-3; 8 bases map to TRBD2. The CDR3 spans 15 residues. Germline V gives CDR1 LNHDA, CDR2 SQIVND (reference sequence). V was clipped by 6 bases and J by 2 bases; unmatched bases: 7. The DNA for the CDR3 is TGTGCCAGTAGCCGTCGGGGGGGGGACACAGATACGCAGTATTTT. Its translation is CASSRRGGDTDTQYF.

This rearrangement joins TRBV13 to TRBJ2-7, with D possibly being TRBD2 (5 bases). Trimming stripped 1 base from V and 6 bases from J, with 16 bases between. Germline V CDR1 and CDR2: PRHDT, FYEKMQ (reference sequence). The CDR3 is made up of 15 amino acids. CDR3 DNA: TGTGCCAGCAGCTTAGCCCTTGAAAGCGGCCGCGAGCAGTACTTC. Its translation is CASSLALESGREQYF.

J is TRBJ1-1 and V is TRBV6-1; TRBD1 aligns across 9 bases. After removal of 6 bases from V and 0 bases from J, the junction contained 2 bases not matched to a gene. The germline V gene encodes CDR1 MNHNS and CDR2 SASEGT. This CDR3 has 14 amino acids. The CDR3 DNA sequence: TGTGCCAGCAGGGACAGGGGTCTGAACACTGAAGCTTTCTTT. Translation gives CASRDRGLNTEAFF.

This clone was seen only once. The chain carries TRBV2 and TRBJ2-2; D may match TRBD1 or TRBD2 (6 bases each). CDR1 is SNHLY, CDR2 FYNNEI, per germline. There are 15 residues in the CDR3. V was pared by 5 bases and J by 5 bases, with 15 bases between. The CDR3 nucleotides read TGTGCCAGCAGTCCTCGGGGGCCAGGGACCGGGGAGCTGTTTTTT. Its protein is CASSPRGPGTGELFF.

This rearrangement joins TRBV5-4 to TRBJ2-7, with D perhaps being TRBD1 or TRBD2 (5 bases each). The CDR3 contains 14 residues. Germline values: CDR1 SGHNT, CDR2 YYREEE (reference sequence). The V gene lost 3 bases and the J gene lost 3 bases, with 13 bases spanning the gap. The CDR3 is CASSSGTSFYEQYF. The DNA of the CDR3 is TGTGCCAGCAGCTCCGGGACCTCTTTCTACGAGCAGTACTTC.

This clone has just one count. The chain recombines TRBV25-1 with TRBJ2-1; D is undetermined. V gave up 2 bases and J gave up 8 bases, with 7 bases separating them. CDR3 length equals 12 residues. Germline lookup yields CDR1 MGHDK and CDR2 SYGVNS. The CDR3 DNA sequence: TGTGCCAGCAGTGAAACTTGGGATGAGCAGTTCTTC. This sequence encodes CASSETWDEQFF. The variable domain in full, with the rest retrieved from reference TRBV25-1 and TRBJ2-1, is EADIYQTPRYLVIGTGKKITLECSQTMGHDKMYWYQQDPGMELHLIHYSYGVNSTEKGDLSSESTVSRIRTEHFPLTLESARPSHTSQYLCASSETWDEQFFGPGTRLTVL.

The genes are TRBV6-5 and TRBJ1-2, with 9 bases matching TRBD1. V shed 10 bases, J shed 7 bases, and the junction held 7 bases outside the gene matches. Germline CDR1 is MNHEY and CDR2 is SVGAGI. The CDR3 has 12 amino acids. The CDR3 sequence: CATRGTGSGYTF. As DNA, the CDR3 is TGTGCCACACGGGGGACAGGGTCTGGCTACACCTTC.

This rearrangement joins TRBV9 to TRBJ1-3; 9 positions agree with TRBD1. V lost 4 bases and J lost 3; bases outside the gene matches: 5. Germline V gives CDR1 SGDLS, CDR2 YYNGEE. The CDR3 totals 15 residues. The CDR3 nucleotides are TGTGCCAGCAGCCCGCACAGGGGGCGTGGAAACACCATATATTTT. It yields the protein CASSPHRGRGNTIYF.

The chain employs TRBV10-2 and TRBJ2-7; D is uncertain. The CDR3 loop spans 14 amino acids. From germline, CDR1 is WSHSY and CDR2 SAAADI. Trimming took 2 bases from V and 6 from J, leaving 14 bases between them. The CDR3 protein is CASSETYSSFEQYF. The CDR3, as DNA: TGCGCCAGCAGTGAGACTTACTCTTCATTCGAGCAGTACTTC.